This T cell receptor beta chain was found in a study of blood T cell repertoires in COVID-19. Profiling relied on immunoSEQ multiplex PCR, and the TCRdb table lists in-frame clones only, not all of them. There are approximately 100,000 clones in the sample; 85% occur only once, and roughly 14% lies in the top ten. The sequencing input was peripheral blood. The clonotype comes from a woman in her seventies with acute or convalescent COVID-19.

CDR3 residues: CASSATGGVDGYTF. As DNA, the CDR3 is TGTGCCAGCAGCGCGACAGGGGGTGTCGATGGCTACACCTTC. This sequence joins TRBV27 and TRBJ1-2; 9 positions match TRBD1. CDR1 and CDR2 (germline): MNHEY, SMNVEV (reference sequence). The length of the CDR3 is 14 residues. With 6 bases clipped from V and 6 bases from J, the junction kept 8 bases outside the gene matches.